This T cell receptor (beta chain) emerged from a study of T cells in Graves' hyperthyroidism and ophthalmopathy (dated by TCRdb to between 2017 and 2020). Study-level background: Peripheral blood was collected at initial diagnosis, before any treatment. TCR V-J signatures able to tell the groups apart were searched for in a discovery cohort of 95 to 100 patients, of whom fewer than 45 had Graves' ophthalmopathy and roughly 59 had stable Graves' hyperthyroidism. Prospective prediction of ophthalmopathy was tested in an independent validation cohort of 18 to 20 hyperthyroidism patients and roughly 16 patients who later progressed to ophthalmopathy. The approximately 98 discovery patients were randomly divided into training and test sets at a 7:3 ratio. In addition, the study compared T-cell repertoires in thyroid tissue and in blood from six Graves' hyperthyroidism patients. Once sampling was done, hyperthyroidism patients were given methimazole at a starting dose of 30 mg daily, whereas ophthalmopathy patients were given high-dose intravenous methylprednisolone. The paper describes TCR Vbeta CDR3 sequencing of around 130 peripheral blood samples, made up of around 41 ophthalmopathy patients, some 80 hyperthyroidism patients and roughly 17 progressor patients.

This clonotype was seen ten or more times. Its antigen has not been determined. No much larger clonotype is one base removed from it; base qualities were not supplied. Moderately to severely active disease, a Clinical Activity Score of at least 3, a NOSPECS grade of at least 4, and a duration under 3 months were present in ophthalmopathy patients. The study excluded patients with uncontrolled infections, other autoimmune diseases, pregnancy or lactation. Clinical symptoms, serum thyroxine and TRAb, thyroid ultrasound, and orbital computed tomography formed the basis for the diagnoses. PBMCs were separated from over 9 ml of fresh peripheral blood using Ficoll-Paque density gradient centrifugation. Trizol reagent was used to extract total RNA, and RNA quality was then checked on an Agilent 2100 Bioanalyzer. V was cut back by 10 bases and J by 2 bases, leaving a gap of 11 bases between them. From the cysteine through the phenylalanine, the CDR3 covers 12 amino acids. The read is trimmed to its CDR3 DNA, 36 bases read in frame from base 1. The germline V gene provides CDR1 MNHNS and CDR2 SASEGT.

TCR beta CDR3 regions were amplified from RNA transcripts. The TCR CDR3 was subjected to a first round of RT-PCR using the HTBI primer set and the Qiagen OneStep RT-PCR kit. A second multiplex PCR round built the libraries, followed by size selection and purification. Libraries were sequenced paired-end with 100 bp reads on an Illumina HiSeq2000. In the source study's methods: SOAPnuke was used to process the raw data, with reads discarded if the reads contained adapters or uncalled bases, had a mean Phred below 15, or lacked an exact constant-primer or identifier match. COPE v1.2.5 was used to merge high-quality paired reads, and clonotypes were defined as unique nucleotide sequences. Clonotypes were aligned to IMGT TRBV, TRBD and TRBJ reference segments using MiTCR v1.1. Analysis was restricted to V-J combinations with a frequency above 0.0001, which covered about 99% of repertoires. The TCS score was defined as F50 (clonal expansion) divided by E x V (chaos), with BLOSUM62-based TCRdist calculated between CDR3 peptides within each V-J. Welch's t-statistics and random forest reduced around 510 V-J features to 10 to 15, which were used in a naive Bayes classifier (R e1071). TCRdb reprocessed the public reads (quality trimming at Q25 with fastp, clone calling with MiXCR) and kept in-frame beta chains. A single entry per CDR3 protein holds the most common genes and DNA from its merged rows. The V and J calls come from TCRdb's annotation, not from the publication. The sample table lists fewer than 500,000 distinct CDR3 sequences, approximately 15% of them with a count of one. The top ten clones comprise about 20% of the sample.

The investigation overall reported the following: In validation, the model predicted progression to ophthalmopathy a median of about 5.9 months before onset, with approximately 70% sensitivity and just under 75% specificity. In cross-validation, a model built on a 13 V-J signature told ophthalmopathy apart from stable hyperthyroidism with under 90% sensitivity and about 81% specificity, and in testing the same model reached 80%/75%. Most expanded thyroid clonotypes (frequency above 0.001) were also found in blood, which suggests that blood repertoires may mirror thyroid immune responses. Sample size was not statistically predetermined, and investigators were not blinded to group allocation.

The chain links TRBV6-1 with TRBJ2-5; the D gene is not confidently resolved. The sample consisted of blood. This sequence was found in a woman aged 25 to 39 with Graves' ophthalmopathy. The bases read TGTGCCACCCTGGGTCAACAAGAGACCCAGTACTTC. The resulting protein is CATLGQQETQYF.